Sequencing of this TCR beta chain was carried out in a study of cytomegalovirus exposure and HLA in healthy donors (dated 2017 in TCRdb). At the level of the whole study: An earlier analysis of under 600 of the donors reported about 250 Gb of sequence data and some 100 million unique TCR beta sequences from some 180 million T cells. Roughly 300 gigabases of sequencing data and around 87 million unique TCR sequences were included in an early release covering under 650 HLA-typed donors. Of the 300 to 450 genotyped donors, approximately 82% fell in the genetic ancestry cluster associated with self-reported Caucasian donors. The study was designed to test whether signatures of past pathogen exposure could be identified by cataloging public T cell receptors. The study profiled the T cell repertoires of 550 to 700 subjects by immunosequencing and related them to cytomegalovirus serostatus. Besides the first cohort of hundreds of subjects, a separate validation cohort made up of 120 or so different subjects was used. To predict cytomegalovirus infection status, the study combined high-throughput TCR immunosequencing, statistical association of individual TCRs with disease status, and machine learning. In a later analysis, previously published TCR beta repertoires from about 670 donors were re-analyzed and high-resolution HLA genotyping was added so that TCR occurrence patterns could be studied. In the later analysis, no new phenotypic data were used to find candidate immune exposures; instead, reliance was placed on TCR beta sequences and their occurrence across donors. To decide whether each TCR beta V gene segment behaved as functional or pseudogenic, an earlier analysis of some 570 of the donors relied on high-throughput TCR beta sequencing. Donor age, sex, ethnicity and CMV serostatus were collected together with the repertoire data. Genome-wide SNP genotypes for about 60% of the roughly 670 donors were used in a later genetic analysis, which treated that subset as a discovery cohort. All discovery cohort repertoires had been generated on a single sequencing platform. HLA typing included class I and class II loci at four-digit resolution. Typing coverage differed by locus: A, B, C, DRB1 and DQB1 were typed in roughly 620-630 donors, DQA1 in about 560, DPA1 in 600 to 610, and DPB1 in around 440. About 5 DR-DQ haplotypes were handled as single units for association and clustering, since linkage in the cohort was strong. On average, 235,054 unique TCR beta nucleotide sequences were sequenced per donor among a few hundred genotyped donors of the cohort, with 15% to 20% of those sequences being non-productive. What the work shows at the level of the full study, not this receptor alone: A total of 164 TCR beta chains were listed by the study as associated with cytomegalovirus. A cluster of highly shared sequence variants was judged likely to be a technical artifact of the sequencing pipeline. A further reported finding was that TCR beta sequences accurately predicted the HLA-A and HLA-B alleles for most subjects in the first cohort. In both the original and validation cohorts, the classifier was reported to diagnose cytomegalovirus status with high specificity and sensitivity. Most TCR sequences were observed very rarely across donors, whereas some public TCRs were present in many individuals. When HLA alleles, especially DR and DQ, strongly co-occurred, attributing TCR associations to individual alleles was difficult. In a later genetic analysis, fewer N-insertions in productive TCRs were reported among donors in an Asian-associated ancestry cluster than the roughly 700-donor mean. For the cohort, immune exposure information was limited to CMV serostatus. Broadly in line with IMGT annotations, most TCR beta V segments showed up in productive rearrangements about 87% or about 30% of the time in an earlier analysis of approximately 600 of the donors. It was suggested by the authors that the approach could potentially be generalized to other disease states and immunological phenotypes. The 87-base-pair reads could not distinguish some IMGT-functional V segments, including TRBV6-2 and TRBV6-3, so those segments were excluded. In vitro tests confirmed that a few of the cytomegalovirus-associated TCR beta chains recognize cytomegalovirus antigens. A later analysis associated some 17,000 TCR beta sequences with specific HLA alleles at a false discovery rate of 0.05. A later analysis reported that several top co-occurrence clusters appeared linked to parvovirus B19, influenza, CMV and Epstein-Barr virus. Linkage disequilibrium might explain the correlated functional status among segregating V segments, but an unknown experimental factor could not be ruled out. In a later analysis, TCR association rates were found to vary across HLA loci, with the most associated TCRs seen for DRB1 alleles and the fewest for HLA-C alleles. In a later genetic analysis, a missense DCLRE1C variant was associated with V-gene and J-gene trimming of TCR beta chains, and the association was replicated in an independent cohort. In a later analysis, HLA-associated TCR beta chains were found to be more clonally expanded and to have lower generation probabilities than equally common non-associated chains. Presence/absence analyses assumed roughly uniform sequencing depth across donors, an assumption that may not hold. In this cohort, only TCR beta chains were sequenced, and detectable features were limited by the absence of alpha or paired-chain data. A later analysis found that most CMV-associated TCR beta chains appeared HLA-restricted, with HLA associations seemingly driven largely by CMV exposure. Because HLA typing was missing for some donors at each locus, association tests included only the typed subset. Because counts were too low, some 17 rarely observed V segments, including chromosome 9 orphons, were left out of the earlier analysis of a few hundred of the donors.

Reading the germline V gene (reference sequence) gives CDR1 SGHAT and CDR2 FQDESV. V and J are trimmed by 5 bases and 3 bases, and the gene matches miss 17 bases of the junction. The CDR3, from cysteine to phenylalanine, totals 18 residues. CDR3 DNA only is kept here, 54 bases in frame from base 1. Comments on this clone: What antigen it recognizes has not been identified. Base qualities are missing; no much larger clone stands one base away.

Libraries were constructed by the immunoSEQ multiplex PCR assay. For the multiplex PCR, a mixture combining 60 forward primers for TCR Vbeta segments and 13 reverse primers for TCR Jbeta segments was used. The CDR3 region of rearranged TCR beta genes was amplified from genomic DNA with a multiplex PCR assay. The Illumina HiSeq System was used to sequence the amplified TCR beta libraries as 87-base-pair reads. Processing in the source paper ran as follows. Across the 500 to 750 repertoires, a later analysis counted 60 million to 90 million unique TCR beta chains, some 11 million of which were shared by at least two donors. Raw reads were error-corrected and collapsed into unique sequences with a nearest-neighbor algorithm that merged closely related sequences to remove PCR and sequencing errors. To assign V, D and J gene segments, CDR3 sequences were aligned to IMGT reference sequences. For a sequence to be retained, a match of at least six nucleotides was required to both a V gene segment and a J gene segment. A rearrangement was called productive if the CDR3 had no stop codons and remained in frame with V and J, and every other rearrangement was called non-productive. Following IMGT convention, CDR3 was defined as the stretch from the second conserved V-encoded cysteine to the conserved J-encoded phenylalanine. Sequences without an unambiguous match to a single V gene segment were excluded from the earlier analysis of 587 of the donors. In an earlier analysis of about 590 of the donors, a V segment was called functional when productive rearrangements were above 56.7%, and segregating when the standard deviation between donors exceeded 5%. A statistical classification framework was built for diagnosing cytomegalovirus status from the catalog of TCR beta chain sequences. V and J gene assignment, in a later analysis, came from comparing TCR nucleotide sequences with IMGT/GENE-DB human TR gene sequences. The TCRdist pipeline was used in a later analysis to assign CDR3 sequences and most-parsimonious VDJ recombination scenarios. In a later analysis, each TCR beta chain was defined by its CDR3 amino acid sequence together with its V-gene family, and reads without a unique V-gene family were excluded. To address suspected cross-contamination and a sequencing artifact, a later analysis removed roughly 640 highly shared, low-generation-probability nucleotide sequences. In a later analysis, a clonal expansion index was calculated for each public chain from normalized within-repertoire ranks of inferred template counts. In a later analysis, generation probabilities were computed using a VDJ recombination model fitted to out-of-frame rearrangements, and the results were checked against IGoR. Hypergeometric tests were used in a later analysis to score TCR-TCR, TCR-HLA and TCR-CMV co-occurrence, with a repertoire-size bias correction applied to the TCR pairs. In a later analysis, false discovery rates were estimated by permuting HLA or CMV assignments 20 times. A later analysis grouped co-occurring TCRs with DBSCAN, adding TCRdist sequence similarity when clustering within HLA-allele-positive subsets. For co-occurrence clustering, repertoires with fewer than 30,000 or more than 120,000 public chains were excluded, along with roughly five repertoires with anomalous nucleotide sharing. Drawn from immuneACCESS, this table holds only the in-frame rearrangements with V and J called that TCRdb kept. Clones are partly lost; checked studies trace under half to an unresolved V gene and leave the rest unexplained. From that table come the V and J calls and clone size; the DNA was used to work out D and trimming. This sample lists 150,000 to 200,000 clones; around four fifths were detected once. 0.85% to 1.4% of the sample belongs to the ten largest clones.

The cohort consisted of some 730 healthy bone marrow donors. At the time of sampling, every cohort member was nominally healthy, though immune exposures that went unrecorded were likely present. The donor tested CMV seronegative and was one of the 352 seronegative cohort members. A peripheral blood sample was provided by each donor, and peripheral blood mononuclear cells were used for TCR beta sequencing. Genomic DNA was extracted from the blood cell samples with the Qiagen DNeasy Blood Extraction Kit. Sequenced material: PBMCs. This sequence was found in a woman in her thirties or forties in good health and CMV-seronegative. The chain is assembled from TRBV11-1 and TRBJ2-7; TRBD2 lines up with 9 middle nucleotides. The sequenced DNA: TGTGCCAGCAGCCCAGATGGACTAGCGTTAGGTGTGGACTACGAGCAGTACTTC. It translates to CASSPDGLALGVDYEQYF.